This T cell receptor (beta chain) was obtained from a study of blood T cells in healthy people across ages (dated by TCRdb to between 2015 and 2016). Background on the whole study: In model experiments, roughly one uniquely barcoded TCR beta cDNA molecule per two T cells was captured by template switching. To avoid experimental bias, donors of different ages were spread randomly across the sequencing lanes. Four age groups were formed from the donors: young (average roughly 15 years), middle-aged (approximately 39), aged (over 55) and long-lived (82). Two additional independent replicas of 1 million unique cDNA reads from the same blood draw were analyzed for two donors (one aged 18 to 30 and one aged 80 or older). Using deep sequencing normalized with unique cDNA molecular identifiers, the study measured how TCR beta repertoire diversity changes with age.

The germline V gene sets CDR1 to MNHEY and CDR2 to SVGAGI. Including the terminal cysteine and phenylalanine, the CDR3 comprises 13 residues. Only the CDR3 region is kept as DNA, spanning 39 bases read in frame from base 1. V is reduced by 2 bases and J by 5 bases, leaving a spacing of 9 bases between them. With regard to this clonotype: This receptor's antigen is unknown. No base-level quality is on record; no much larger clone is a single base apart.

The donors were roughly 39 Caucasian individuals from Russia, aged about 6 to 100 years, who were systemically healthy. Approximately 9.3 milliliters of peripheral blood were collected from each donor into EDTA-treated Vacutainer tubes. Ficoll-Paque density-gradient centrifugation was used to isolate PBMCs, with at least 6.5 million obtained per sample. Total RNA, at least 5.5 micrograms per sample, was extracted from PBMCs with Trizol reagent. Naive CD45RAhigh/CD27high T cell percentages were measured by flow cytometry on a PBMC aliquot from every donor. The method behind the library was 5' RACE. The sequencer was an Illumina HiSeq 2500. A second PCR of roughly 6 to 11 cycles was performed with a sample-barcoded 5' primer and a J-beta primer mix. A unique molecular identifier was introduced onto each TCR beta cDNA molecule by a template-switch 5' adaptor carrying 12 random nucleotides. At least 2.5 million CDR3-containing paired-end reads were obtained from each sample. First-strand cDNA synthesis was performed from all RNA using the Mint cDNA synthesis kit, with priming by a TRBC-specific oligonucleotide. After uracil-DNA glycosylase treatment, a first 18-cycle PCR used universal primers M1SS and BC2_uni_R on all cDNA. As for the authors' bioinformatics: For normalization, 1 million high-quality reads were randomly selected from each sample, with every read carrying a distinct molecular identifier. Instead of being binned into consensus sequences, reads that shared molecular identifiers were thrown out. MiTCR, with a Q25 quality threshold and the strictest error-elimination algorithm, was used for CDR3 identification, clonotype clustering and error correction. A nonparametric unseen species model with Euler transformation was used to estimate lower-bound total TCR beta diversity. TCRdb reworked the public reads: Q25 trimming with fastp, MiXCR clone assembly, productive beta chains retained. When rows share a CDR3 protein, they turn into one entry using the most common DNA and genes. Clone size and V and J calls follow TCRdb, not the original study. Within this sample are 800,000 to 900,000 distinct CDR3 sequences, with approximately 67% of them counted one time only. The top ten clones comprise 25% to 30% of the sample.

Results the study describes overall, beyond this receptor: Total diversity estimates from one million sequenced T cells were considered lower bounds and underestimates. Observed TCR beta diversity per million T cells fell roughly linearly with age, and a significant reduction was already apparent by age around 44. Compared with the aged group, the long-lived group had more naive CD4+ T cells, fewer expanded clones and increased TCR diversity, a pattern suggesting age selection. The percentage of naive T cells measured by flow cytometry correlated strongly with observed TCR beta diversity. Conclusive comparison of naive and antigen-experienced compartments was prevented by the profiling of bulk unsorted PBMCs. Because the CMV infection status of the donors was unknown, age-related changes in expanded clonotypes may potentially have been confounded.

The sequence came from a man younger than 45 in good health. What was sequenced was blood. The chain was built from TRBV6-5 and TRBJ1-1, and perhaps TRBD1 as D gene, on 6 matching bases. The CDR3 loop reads CASSYRGATEAFF. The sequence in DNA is TGTGCCAGCAGTTACCGGGGGGCTACTGAAGCTTTCTTT.